The 24 T cell receptor beta chains below all came from one sample that was sequenced in a study of blood T cell repertoires in COVID-19. Measured with immunoSEQ multiplex PCR; TCRdb has only the in-frame clones, and not every one. This repertoire shows a few hundred thousand clones, roughly 90% found once; its top ten account for roughly 3%. The sample comprised PBMCs or T cells enriched from blood (not recorded which). The receptors come from a woman aged 25 to 39 who had recovered from COVID-19.

The V and J genes are TRBV9 and TRBJ2-1; 8 bases fit TRBD2. Trimming at V came to 5 bases and at J to 6 bases, leaving 10 bases not matched to a gene. Germline V CDR1 and CDR2: SGDLS, YYNGEE. This CDR3 contains 15 residues. CDR3: CASRAGTSSSNEQFF. As DNA, the CDR3 is TGTGCCAGCAGAGCTGGGACTAGTTCTTCCAATGAGCAGTTCTTC.

The chain uses TRBV30 and TRBJ2-3; D is undetermined. The V gene's germline CDR1 is GTSNPN and CDR2 SVGIG (reference sequence). Trimming removed 0 bases from V and 2 bases from J, with 6 bases in between. CDR3 length: 13 amino acids. The CDR3 nucleotides read TGTGCCTGGAGTGTCCCCTCCACAGATACGCAGTATTTT. This sequence encodes CAWSVPSTDTQYF.

This clone appeared many times. The chain uses TRBV7-3 and TRBJ1-3, with a weak D call TRBD1 (6 bases). The CDR3 consists of 13 residues. Between the trimmed V and J ends, which lost 2 bases and 4 bases, there was a span of 6 bases. Germline V gene data show CDR1 as SGHTA and CDR2 as FQGTGA. The CDR3 region is CASSLQGGNTIYF. The CDR3 DNA follows: TGTGCCAGCAGCTTACAGGGGGGAAACACCATATATTTT.

This rearrangement joins TRBV5-5 to TRBJ1-1; D ambiguous. V dropped 2 bases and J dropped 11 bases, with 13 bases sitting between them. CDR1 is SGHKS, CDR2 YYEKEE, per germline (reference sequence). The length of the CDR3 is 12 residues. DNA of the CDR3: TGTGCCAGCAGCTTAATCGCCTACGGGGCTTTCTTT. Residues: CASSLIAYGAFF.

The V call is TRBV3-1 (or the pseudogene TRBV3-2), the J call TRBJ2-7; 11 positions match TRBD2. Germline V CDR1 and CDR2: LGHDT, YNNKEL (reference sequence). The CDR3 length is 16 residues. V lost 5 bases, J lost 0 bases, and 6 bases stayed unmatched. Written as DNA, the CDR3 is TGTGCCAGCAGCTTCGGGACTAGCGGAAGCTCCTACGAGCAGTACTTC. This codes for CASSFGTSGSSYEQYF.

The rearrangement links TRBV10-2 to TRBJ1-6, with a tentative D call TRBD1 (6 bases). There are 18 residues in the CDR3. Germline V lookup: CDR1 WSHSY, CDR2 SAAADI. In nucleotides, the CDR3 is TGCGCAACCCGAAGGGGGGGGATTATTGACTCCTATAATTCACCCCTCCACTTT. This codes for CATRRGGIIDSYNSPLHF.

The chain couples TRBV2 to TRBJ2-1; TRBD2 matches at 12 bases. This CDR3 has 15 amino acids. The germline V gene has CDR1 SNHLY and CDR2 FYNNEI. Trimming removed 2 bases from V and 9 bases from J; junction bases left unmatched: 5. The DNA for the CDR3 is TGTGCCAGCAGTGAAAGACTAGCGGGAGTAGGTGAGCAGTTCTTC. Amino acids: CASSERLAGVGEQFF.

The CDR3: CASSPSGTEKAPLHF. The CDR3 coding sequence is TGTGCCAGCTCACCTTCCGGGACAGAAAAAGCACCCCTCCACTTT. The J gene is TRBJ1-6, the V gene TRBV18; 7 bases map to TRBD1. V lost 3 bases, J lost 11 bases, and 10 bases stayed unmatched. This CDR3 is 15 amino acids long. Germline CDR1 reads KGHSH; CDR2 reads LQKENI.

The V gene is TRBV2, the J gene TRBJ1-6, with 11 bases identical to TRBD1. V was clipped by 5 bases and J by 7 bases; unmatched bases: 4. The germline CDR1 and CDR2 sequences are SNHLY and FYNNEI. The CDR3 is made up of 15 amino acids. CDR3 sequence reads: CASSPRTGGNSPLHF. For the CDR3, the DNA is TGTGCCAGCAGTCCGCGGACAGGGGGCAATTCACCCCTCCACTTT.

For this clone: Within the sample, other DNA sequences also encode this same CDR3. The chain has TRBV6-5 and TRBJ1-1; D is possibly TRBD1 (5 bases). This CDR3 contains 14 residues. Germline assignment: CDR1 MNHEY and CDR2 SVGAGI. V was shortened by 0 bases and J by 2 bases, with 7 bases between the two germline ends. CDR3 DNA sequence: TGTGCCAGCAGTTACTCCGGGGGAAACACTGAAGCTTTCTTT. This gives the protein CASSYSGGNTEAFF.

This chain links TRBV4-1 with TRBJ2-1; 13 bases match TRBD2. CDR3 length: 18 amino acids. CDR1 and CDR2 (germline): MGHRA, YSYEKL. The junction had 8 bases not matched to a gene; V was cut back by 2 bases and J by 4 bases. The CDR3 DNA follows: TGCGCCAGCAGCCAATCGGGACTAGCGGGACCAAGGTACAATGAGCAGTTCTTC. Translating it yields CASSQSGLAGPRYNEQFF.

This chain links TRBV4-1 with TRBJ2-7; 13 positions match TRBD2. Germline CDR1 and CDR2: MGHRA and YSYEKL. There are 18 residues in the CDR3. J gave up 2 bases and V 3 bases, and 10 bases lay outside the gene matches. In DNA, the CDR3 is TGCGCCAGCAGCCACCACACTGGGACTAGCGGGAACCCCTACGAGCAGTACTTC. This gives the protein CASSHHTGTSGNPYEQYF.

The chain recombines TRBV29-1 with TRBJ2-1; 12 nucleotides match TRBD2. In germline, CDR1 is SQVTM, CDR2 ANQGSEA. J gave up 6 bases and V 7 bases, and 4 bases lay outside the gene matches. CDR3 length: 13 residues. The chain's CDR3 is CSARTSGVNEQFF. The CDR3 DNA follows: TGCAGCGCCCGGACTAGCGGGGTCAATGAGCAGTTCTTC.

This clone is a singleton in its sample. V gene TRBV7-8 combines with J gene TRBJ2-7; 7 bases are a match to TRBD2. CDR3 length: 15 amino acids. V lost 0 bases to trimming and J lost 2 bases; unmatched junction nucleotides: 4. Germline values: CDR1 SGHVS, CDR2 FQNEAQ. Here the CDR3 DNA reads TGTGCCAGCAGCTTAGCGACTAGCCCCACCTACGAGCAGTACTTC. It is translated as CASSLATSPTYEQYF.

A note on this clone: The sample carries other DNA sequences with the same CDR3. This chain links TRBV5-1 with TRBJ2-7; 8 bases map to TRBD2. This CDR3 comprises 15 residues. The germline gives CDR1 SGHRS, CDR2 YFSETQ. The junction had 7 bases not matched to a gene; V was cut back by 1 base and J by 4 bases. CDR3 in amino acids: CASSLSGGGSYEQYF. Here the CDR3 DNA reads TGCGCCAGCAGCTTGAGTGGCGGGGGGTCATACGAGCAGTACTTC.

V gene TRBV6-2 or TRBV6-3 combines with J gene TRBJ1-1; possibly TRBD1 for D (5 bases). V dropped 3 bases and J dropped 5 bases, with 13 bases sitting between them. Germline loops: CDR1 MNHEY, CDR2 SVGEGT. This CDR3 has 14 residues. In nucleotides, the CDR3 is TGTGCCAGCAGTTATACGGGGGGAGGTACTGAAGCTTTCTTT. This gives the protein CASSYTGGGTEAFF.

The V gene is TRBV7-9, the J gene TRBJ2-6, with D perhaps matching TRBD1 (6 bases). V was cut by 7 bases and J by 0 bases, with 13 bases left in between. CDR1 and CDR2 (germline): SEHNR, FQNEAQ (reference sequence). This CDR3 has 16 amino acids. CDR3 protein: CASTRQESSGANVLTF. The CDR3 DNA is TGTGCCAGCACCCGACAGGAAAGCTCTGGGGCCAACGTCCTGACTTTC.

This rearrangement joins TRBV29-1 to TRBJ2-1, with 11 bases fitting TRBD2. Trimming cost V 3 bases and J 4 bases; bases outside gene matches: 8. The CDR3 is 16 amino acids. Germline CDR1 reads SQVTM; CDR2 reads ANQGSEA. Here the CDR3 DNA reads TGCAGCGTTGAGAGGGGTAGCGGGAGGGGTTACAATGAGCAGTTCTTC. This translates into CSVERGSGRGYNEQFF.

The CDR3: CASSLRAAEKLFF. CDR3 DNA sequence: TGTGCCAGCAGTTTGAGAGCTGCTGAAAAACTGTTTTTT. The chain joins TRBV12-3 or TRBV12-4 to TRBJ1-4; D ambiguous. Trimming stripped 3 bases from V and 7 bases from J, with 9 bases between. The CDR3 is 13 residues long.

This sequence joins TRBV13 and TRBJ2-7; 8 bases line up with TRBD2. The CDR3 totals 15 residues. Looked up from germline, CDR1 is PRHDT and CDR2 is FYEKMQ (reference sequence). V gave up 3 bases and J gave up 2 bases; unmatched junction bases: 6. The CDR3 DNA is TGTGCCAGCAGCTTTAGAGCGGGGGCCGCCTACGAGCAGTACTTC. Translation: CASSFRAGAAYEQYF.

The chain couples TRBV10-3 to TRBJ2-3; 8 bases align to TRBD1. The J segment lost 0 bases and the V segment lost 8 bases, leaving 1 base of the junction unmatched. Germline CDR1 is ENHRY and CDR2 is SYGVKD. There are 13 residues in the CDR3. CDR3: CAIRDRSTDTQYF. CDR3 DNA sequence: TGTGCCATCCGGGACAGGAGCACAGATACGCAGTATTTT.

V is TRBV1 and J is TRBJ2-3; TRBD2, as called in the table, went unchecked against the DNA. TRBV1 is assigned pseudogene status. This CDR3 has 14 residues. CDR3 region: CTSELAGEPDTQYF. CDR3 nucleotides: TGCACCAGCGAACTAGCGGGGGAACCAGATACGCAGTATTTT.

The sample holds one count of this clone. The genes are TRBV6-5 and TRBJ1-4; D might be TRBD1 (5 bases). Looked up from germline, CDR1 is MNHEY and CDR2 is SVGAGI. Trimming shortened V by 8 bases and J by 10 bases, and 23 bases separated the two germline ends. The CDR3 is made up of 15 amino acids. CDR3 sequence: CASGGVQGRRGKLFF. The DNA for the CDR3 is TGTGCCAGCGGGGGGGTCCAGGGCAGGCGGGGAAAACTGTTTTTT.

This clone was seen a handful of times. This rearrangement joins TRBV19 to TRBJ1-5; D is ambiguous. The CDR3 extends over 16 amino acids. Trimming removed 3 bases from V and 3 bases from J, with 15 bases in between. CDR1 and CDR2 (germline): LNHDA, SQIVND (reference sequence). The CDR3 protein is CASSIRQATYNQPQHF. The CDR3 DNA follows: TGTGCCAGTAGTATTCGGCAGGCGACGTACAATCAGCCCCAGCATTTT. The full variable domain, rest sourced from reference TRBV19 and TRBJ1-5, is DGGITQSPKYLFRKEGQNVTLSCEQNLNHDAMYWYRQDPGQGLRLIYYSQIVNDFQKGDIAEGYSVSREKKESFPLTVTSAQKNPTAFYLCASSIRQATYNQPQHFGDGTRLSIL.